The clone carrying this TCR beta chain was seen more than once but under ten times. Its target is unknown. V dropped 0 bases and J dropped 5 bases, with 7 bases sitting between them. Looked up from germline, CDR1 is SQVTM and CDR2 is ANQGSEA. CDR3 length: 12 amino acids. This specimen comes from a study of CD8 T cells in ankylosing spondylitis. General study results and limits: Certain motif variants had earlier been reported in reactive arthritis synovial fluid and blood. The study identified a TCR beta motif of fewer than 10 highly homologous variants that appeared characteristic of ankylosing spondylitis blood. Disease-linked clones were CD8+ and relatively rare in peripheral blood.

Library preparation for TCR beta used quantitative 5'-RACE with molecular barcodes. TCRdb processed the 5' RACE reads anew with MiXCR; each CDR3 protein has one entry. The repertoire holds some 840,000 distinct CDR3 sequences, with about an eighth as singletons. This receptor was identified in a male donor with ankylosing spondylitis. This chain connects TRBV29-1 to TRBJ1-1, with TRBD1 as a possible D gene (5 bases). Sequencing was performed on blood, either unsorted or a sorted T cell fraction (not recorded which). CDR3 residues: CSVEDGGTEAFF. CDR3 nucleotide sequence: TGCAGCGTTGAAGATGGGGGAACTGAAGCTTTCTTT.